The 9 T cell receptor beta chains listed next were all sequenced from one sample in a study of vaccination and CD4 T cells after COVID-19. These TCRs' antigens remain unknown. Cultured CD4+ T-cell DNA underwent Oncomine TCR Beta short-read sequencing. Via MiXCR, TCRdb re-called the PCR reads, giving one row per CDR3 protein. The sample lists more than 13,000 distinct CDR3 sequences; 53% were seen once. Treatment noted: approximately nine-day PBMC culture with coronavirus spike peptide pools or control peptides (ViraFEST assay). Sequenced here: CD4+ T cells from blood, cultured in vitro, sampled before SARS-CoV-2 vaccination. Every receptor here comes from a human donor who had recovered from COVID-19.

The rearrangement joins TRBV6-2 or TRBV6-3 to TRBJ2-5; possible D gene TRBD2, 6 bases. V was pared by 11 bases and J by 5 bases, with 18 bases between. CDR1 MNHEY and CDR2 SVGEGT come from the germline V gene. The CDR3 is 13 residues long. The DNA for the CDR3 is TGTGCCTCCTCTCGGGGGTTAGGGGAGACCCAGTACTTC. Protein: CASSRGLGETQYF.

The gene calls are TRBV7-2 and TRBJ2-5; 8 bases match TRBD1. This CDR3 is built from 14 residues. V gave up 5 bases and J gave up 0 bases; unmatched junction bases: 2. The germline V gene has CDR1 SGHTA and CDR2 FQGNSA. Written as DNA, the CDR3 is TGTGCCAGCAGCCAGGACAGGGACCAAGAGACCCAGTACTTC. Translated, it gives CASSQDRDQETQYF.

J is TRBJ1-1 and V is TRBV30; 8 positions agree with TRBD1. The germline CDR1 and CDR2 sequences are GTSNPN and SVGIG (reference sequence). J was trimmed by 2 bases and V by 4 bases; bases with no gene match: 3. The CDR3 is 13 amino acids. The CDR3 coding sequence is TGTGCCTGGACCGGGACAGGAAACACTGAAGCTTTCTTT. Translation: CAWTGTGNTEAFF.

This clonotype was detected only a few times. The chain has TRBV6-5 and TRBJ1-2; D perhaps matches TRBD1 (6 bases). V shed 0 bases and J shed 8 bases, with 13 bases lying between them. The CDR3 has 14 amino acids. From germline, CDR1 is MNHEY and CDR2 SVGAGI. CDR3 protein: CASSYSRGREGYTF. The CDR3 DNA follows: TGTGCCAGCAGTTACTCGCGGGGGCGGGAAGGCTACACCTTC.

This clonotype was counted between two and nine times. The J gene is TRBJ2-6, the V gene TRBV6-2 or TRBV6-3; D possibly corresponds to TRBD1 (5 bases). The germline V and J ends were trimmed by 2 bases and 4 bases, with 12 bases remaining between them. This CDR3 has 16 residues. Per the germline V gene, CDR1 is MNHEY and CDR2 is SVGEGT. The CDR3 sequence is CASSYLKGSGANVLTF. The CDR3 coding sequence is TGTGCCAGCAGTTACCTTAAGGGGTCCGGGGCCAACGTCCTGACTTTC.

The rearrangement links TRBV11-3 to TRBJ2-7, with 8 bases that match TRBD1. This CDR3 has 14 residues. Germline trimming cut 3 bases from V and 11 bases from J; bases unmatched to any gene: 12. CDR1 is SGHNT, CDR2 YENEEA, per germline. Written as DNA, the CDR3 is TGTGCCAGCAGCTTCCAAGAGGACAGGGTAGAGAAGTACTTC. Translated: CASSFQEDRVEKYF.

The chain recombines TRBV7-9 with TRBJ2-5, with D unresolved. This CDR3 comprises 15 residues. The germline CDR1 and CDR2 sequences are SEHNR and FQNEAQ (reference sequence). Trimming stripped 5 bases from V and 1 base from J, with 14 bases between. The CDR3 sequence: CASSPNIRFQETQYF. The CDR3 DNA reads as TGTGCCAGCAGCCCGAATATAAGATTCCAAGAGACCCAGTACTTC.

This chain uses TRBV7-9 with TRBJ1-1; D uncertain. The CDR3 sequence is 16 residues long. Trimming stripped 1 base from V and 1 base from J, with 13 bases between. CDR1 is SEHNR and CDR2 is FQNEAQ in the germline V gene (reference sequence). Written as DNA, the CDR3 is TGTGCCAGCAGCTTAGAGCGCATTCGTGGGAACACTGAAGCTTTCTTT. This codes for CASSLERIRGNTEAFF.

V usage is TRBV20-1 and J usage is TRBJ1-6, with 8 bases aligning to TRBD1. Trimming took 2 bases from V and 10 from J; bases not matched to a gene: 7. This CDR3 comprises 14 residues. Germline V gene data show CDR1 as DFQATT and CDR2 as SNEGSKA (reference sequence). CDR3 protein: CSARNGQGPSPLHF. Written as DNA, the CDR3 is TGCAGTGCTAGAAATGGACAGGGACCGTCACCCCTCCACTTT.